One and the same sample provided the 16 T cell receptor beta chains below, sequenced in a study of CD8+ T cells in alopecia areata. Sequencing used cDNA as its template, made by extracting RNA and reverse transcribing it. TCRdb's copy holds only in-frame clones and misses some; the assay was immunoSEQ multiplex PCR. The data list some 120,000 clones, none observed once; around 20% falls to the top ten. Input material: lesional skin. The receptors were sampled from a C3H/HeJ mouse with alopecia areata. MHC haplotype of the mouse line: H2-k.

This clone was recorded a few times. The genes and germline here are from mouse. The read stops 4 residues short of the end of the CDR3; the missing end is completed from the germline J gene. This chain joins TRBV13-3 and TRBJ2-3, with D possibly TRBD2 on 6 matching bases. Germline-derived CDR1 and CDR2 are NNHDY and SYVADS. V lost 5 bases to trimming and J lost 2 bases, with 12 bases between them. The CDR3 covers 14 residues. The CDR3 spells CASRVGLDAETLYF. Partial CDR3 DNA: TGTGCCAGCAGGGTGGGACTTGATGCAGAA.

In the case of this clone: The genes and germline here are from mouse. The CDR3 goes on 4 residues after the read ends, and that part is filled in from the germline J gene. The chain combines TRBV1 with TRBJ2-1; 9 nucleotides line up with TRBD2. The CDR3 loop spans 15 amino acids. CDR1 is NSQYPW and CDR2 is LRSPGD in the germline V gene (reference sequence). Trimming removed 0 bases from V and 5 bases from J; junction bases left unmatched: 2. The CDR3: CTCSAEVGGHAEQFF. The CDR3 bases that were read are TGCACCTGCAGTGCAGAGGTGGGGGGGCATGCT.

On this clone: All gene names here are mouse names. Here the CDR3 reads CASSSTGGQDTQYF. Incomplete CDR3 DNA: TGTGCTAGCAGTTCTACAGGGGGCCAAGAC. The V and J genes are TRBV29 and TRBJ2-5; the match to TRBD1 covers 8 bases. The read stops 4 residues short of the end of the CDR3; the missing end is completed from the germline J gene. The length of the CDR3 is 14 residues. The V segment lost 4 bases and the J segment 2 bases; nucleotides outside the gene matches: 2. Per the germline V gene, CDR1 is MSHET and CDR2 is SYDVDS.

This clone was seen a handful of times. Gene names refer to mouse genes. CDR3 region: CTCSRDRGYEQYF. The covered CDR3 bases are TGCACCTGCAGCCGGGACAGGGGGTAT. The chain uses TRBV1 and TRBJ2-7, with 11 bases that match TRBD1. The CDR3 end lies 4 residues beyond the end of the read and is filled in from the germline J gene. This CDR3 has 13 amino acids. The V gene's germline CDR1 is NSQYPW and CDR2 LRSPGD (reference sequence).

Note on this clone: Gene names and germline match the mouse. The read halts 4 residues ahead of the CDR3 end, with the missing end drawn from the germline J gene. This rearrangement joins TRBV13-1 to TRBJ2-7, with TRBD2 matching over 7 bases. The length of the CDR3 is 16 residues. In germline, CDR1 is NSHNY, CDR2 SYGAGN. Incomplete CDR3 DNA: TGTGCCAGCAGTGATGGGGGGGGGACCAGGGAGGAT. Its protein is CASSDGGGTRED. The whole CDR3 reads CASSDGGGTREDEQYF.

There are a few counts of this clone. The gene names here belong to mouse. The DNA ends 4 residues before the CDR3 does, and the rest of the CDR3 is filled in from the germline J gene. The V gene is TRBV1, the J gene TRBJ1-1; D possibly corresponds to TRBD1 (5 bases). The CDR3 sequence is 13 residues long. The germline CDR1 and CDR2 sequences are NSQYPW and LRSPGD (reference sequence). Trimming cost V 4 bases and J 4 bases, with 10 bases left between them. The CDR3 sequence is CTCSGRVTTEVFF. The CDR3 DNA, read in part, is TGCACCTGCAGTGGCAGGGTTACCACA.

With regard to this clone: The gene symbols are mouse symbols. The CDR3 end falls 4 residues outside the read, so it is completed with the germline J gene. The chain couples TRBV1 to TRBJ2-1; TRBD2 matches at 10 bases. With 8 bases clipped from V and 0 bases from J, the junction kept 4 bases outside the gene matches. Germline V lookup: CDR1 NSQYPW, CDR2 LRSPGD (reference sequence). CDR3 size: 15 residues. This chain's CDR3 is CTCPGLGDNYAEQFF. The CDR3 bases that were read are TGCACCTGCCCCGGACTGGGGGATAACTATGCT.

This clone was seen a few times. The gene names given are mouse names. The CDR3 end lies 4 residues beyond the end of the read and is filled in from the germline J gene. J is TRBJ2-5 and V is TRBV13-3; 11 bases align to TRBD2. Germline V CDR1 and CDR2: NNHDY, SYVADS. The trim removed 10 bases at V and 2 bases at J, leaving 6 bases unmatched. The CDR3 sequence is 14 residues long. Partial CDR3 DNA: TGTGCCTCCCGGGACTGGGGGTTCCAAGAC. Amino acid sequence: CASRDWGFQD. The entire CDR3 sequence reads CASRDWGFQDTQYF.

As to this clone: Gene names and germline refer to mouse. The read halts 4 residues ahead of the CDR3 end, with the missing end drawn from the germline J gene. The V and J genes are TRBV17 and TRBJ2-5; 8 bases agree with TRBD2. Germline trimming cut 3 bases from V and 2 bases from J; bases unmatched to any gene: 4. The CDR3 length is 15 residues. Germline assignment: CDR1 MNHDT and CDR2 YYDKIL. CDR3 in amino acids: CASSRLGGFQDTQYF. The DNA read from the CDR3 is TGTGCTAGCAGTAGGCTGGGGGGTTTCCAAGAC.

This clone was observed a few times. DNA and listed protein disagree at residue 15, so the protein shown here was translated from the DNA. These gene names are mouse names. The read ends 3 residues early relative to the CDR3; the germline J gene fills the gap. The V gene is TRBV1, the J gene TRBJ1-6; tentatively, D is TRBD1 (6 bases). TRBJ1-6 is treated as an ORF (open reading frame) with a function not yet certain. The CDR3 sequence is 18 residues long. Germline CDR1 NSQYPW, CDR2 LRSPGD (reference sequence). The ends were cut back, 2 bases at V and 0 bases at J, with 14 bases in the middle. Incomplete CDR3 DNA: TGCACCTGCAGTGCAAAAGGACAGCCAAATTCCTATAATTCGCCC. Amino acids: CTCSAKGQPNSYNSP. The whole CDR3 reads CTCSAKGQPNSYNSPLYF.

A word on this clone: The genes and germline here are from mouse. Read coverage stops 4 residues before the CDR3 terminus; the germline J gene supplies the remainder. V usage is TRBV13-1 and J usage is TRBJ2-3, with TRBD2 matching over 8 bases. In germline, CDR1 is NSHNY, CDR2 SYGAGN. CDR3 size: 14 residues. Trimming took 7 bases from V and 0 from J; bases not matched to a gene: 4. The CDR3 loop is CASVDWGSAETLYF. The DNA read from the CDR3 is TGTGCCAGCGTAGACTGGGGTAGTGCAGAA.

Worth noting for this clone: Genes and germline are mouse. The read stops 4 residues short of the end of the CDR3; the missing end is completed from the germline J gene. V usage is TRBV13-1 and J usage is TRBJ2-1; 12 nucleotides align to TRBD2. Germline CDR1 is NSHNY and CDR2 is SYGAGN. The CDR3 runs 14 residues. V lost 8 bases and J lost 3; bases outside the gene matches: 3. The part of the CDR3 DNA that was read is TGTGCCAGGGGACTGGGGGGCCTCTATGCT. Encoded protein: CARGLGGLYA. The complete CDR3 reads CARGLGGLYAEQFF.

Only a few counts were recorded for this clone. Mouse gene names and germline throughout. The DNA read from the CDR3 is TGTGCCAGCAGTGATTTCCGGGACAGGGGTGCAGAA. Translated: CASSDFRDRGAE. The full-length CDR3 reads as CASSDFRDRGAETLYF. The V and J genes are TRBV13-3 and TRBJ2-3; 9 bases align to TRBD1. The read ends 4 residues shy of where the CDR3 ends; the end is completed using the germline J gene. CDR1 is NNHDY, CDR2 SYVADS, per germline. The CDR3 extends over 16 amino acids. With V trimmed by 1 base and J by 1 base, 4 bases remained unmatched.

Only a few counts were recorded for this clone. These gene names are mouse names. The CDR3 is cut off 4 residues early in the read; its end comes from the germline J gene. The chain links TRBV13-3 to TRBJ2-2, with 7 bases that match TRBD1. The CDR3 has 15 residues. Germline V gives CDR1 NNHDY, CDR2 SYVADS. Losses at the gene ends were 2 bases for V and 2 bases for J; bases not matched to a gene: 3. CDR3 DNA, as far as it was read: TGTGCCAGCAGTGAAGAGGGACAGAACACCGGG. Amino acid sequence: CASSEEGQNTG. The full-length CDR3 reads as CASSEEGQNTGQLYF.

A note on this clone: The listed genes are named as in mouse. The DNA ends 4 residues before the CDR3 does, and the rest of the CDR3 is filled in from the germline J gene. The V call is TRBV13-1, the J call TRBJ2-7; 12 nucleotides align to TRBD2. The germline V gene has CDR1 NSHNY and CDR2 SYGAGN. The CDR3 totals 16 residues. V was pared by 2 bases and J by 3 bases, with 6 bases of the junction left unmatched. The sequenced CDR3 bases are TGTGCCAGCAGTGACCTACCGGGACTGGGGGGCTAT. Protein product: CASSDLPGLGGY. The entire CDR3 protein reads CASSDLPGLGGYEQYF.

This clone appeared a few times. Each gene name is a mouse one. With the read ending 4 residues before the CDR3 end, the germline J gene is used to fill in that end. The chain joins TRBV1 to TRBJ2-1; TRBD2 matches at 13 bases. From germline, CDR1 is NSQYPW and CDR2 LRSPGD (reference sequence). V dropped 6 bases and J dropped 6; count of bases not matched to a gene: 5. There are 15 residues in the CDR3. CDR3 DNA (partial): TGCACCTGCAGGTCGGGACTGGGGGGGGTTGCT. Its translation is CTCRSGLGGVA. The full CDR3 protein is CTCRSGLGGVAEQFF.